Sequencing of this T cell receptor (beta chain) was carried out in a study of T cells in Graves' hyperthyroidism and ophthalmopathy. Disease duration under 2 months; hyperthyroidism patients were aged 18 to 65. Investigators excluded patients with uncontrolled infection, other autoimmune disease, pregnancy or lactation. Germline CDR1 and CDR2: LNHNV and YYDKDF (reference sequence). Trimming removed 9 bases at V and 7 bases at J, with 16 bases between. The CDR3 consists of 13 residues. Amplification of TCR beta CDR3 regions was performed using RNA transcripts as template. RT-PCR in the first round (using the HTBI primer set) targeted the TCR CDR3. TCRdb redid the calling of the multiplex PCR reads with MiXCR, one entry per CDR3 protein. The data contain about 840,000 distinct CDR3 sequences, 38% of them seen just once; the ten biggest clones take up 7% to 10%. Findings and caveats of the study: Ophthalmopathy cases were set apart from stable hyperthyroidism by a 13 V-J model. In the blood, most expanded thyroid clonotypes above 0.001 appeared as well.

With regard to this clonotype: Its antigen is not identified.

This TCR was recovered from a man younger than 35 with Graves' hyperthyroidism. This chain connects TRBV15 to TRBJ1-3; maybe TRBD1 (5 bases). Input material: blood. The CDR3 sequence: CATARDLGNTIYF. The CDR3 DNA is TGTGCCACGGCTAGGGACTTAGGGAACACCATATATTTT. Complete variable domain (other parts from reference TRBV15 and TRBJ1-3): DAMVIQNPRYQVTQFGKPVTLSCSQTLNHNVMYWYQQKSSQAPKLLFHYYDKDFNNEADTPDNFQSRRPNTSFCFLDIRSPGLGDTAMYLCATARDLGNTIYFGEGSWLTVV.